The next 11 T cell receptor beta chains were all read from a single sample in a study of graft-versus-host responses after intestinal transplantation. Measured with immunoSEQ multiplex PCR; TCRdb has only the in-frame clones, and not every one. The sample records about 59,000 clones, about 94% being singletons. The antigens for these receptors are not known. The sequenced sample was unstimulated CD4+ T cells sorted from spleen or lymph node cells, obtained before transplant. These TCRs come from a human donor who was the organ donor for an intestinal transplant.

V usage is TRBV5-1 and J usage is TRBJ2-2; D remains unclear. Deletions cut 0 bases from V and 4 bases from J, with 4 bases between. CDR1 and CDR2 (germline): SGHRS, YFSETQ. The CDR3 totals 13 residues. CDR3 bases: TGCGCCAGCAGCTTGGAGGTCACCGGGGAGCTGTTTTTT. Its protein product is CASSLEVTGELFF.

V usage is TRBV5-6 and J usage is TRBJ2-3; D is unclear. The CDR3 is 14 amino acids. Trimming removed 0 bases at V and 0 bases at J, with 5 bases between. Per germline, CDR1 SGHDT and CDR2 YYEEEE. The CDR3 coding sequence is TGTGCCAGCAGCTTGGCCAGGAGCACAGATACGCAGTATTTT. Its protein is CASSLARSTDTQYF.

The chain couples TRBV11-1 to TRBJ2-3; a possible D gene is TRBD2 (6 bases). The CDR3 spans 15 residues. Germline V lookup: CDR1 SGHAT, CDR2 FQDESV (reference sequence). The V and J ends lost 4 bases and 2 bases respectively, with 13 bases between them. The DNA for the CDR3 is TGTGCCAGCAGCTACCATGCGGGGTTCACAGATACGCAGTATTTT. Translation gives CASSYHAGFTDTQYF.

V and J are TRBV7-2 and TRBJ2-1; 9 bases fit TRBD2. The CDR3 is 16 amino acids. J gave up 1 base and V 2 bases, and 3 bases lay outside the gene matches. The germline gives CDR1 SGHTA, CDR2 FQGNSA. This CDR3 reads CASSLQAGGSYNEQFF. The CDR3 bases are TGTGCCAGCAGCTTACAGGCGGGGGGGTCCTACAATGAGCAGTTCTTC. The entire variable domain, with the rest obtained from reference TRBV7-2 and TRBJ2-1, is as follows: GAGVSQSPSNKVTEKGKDVELRCDPISGHTALYWYRQSLGQGLEFLIYFQGNSAPDKSGLPSDRFSAERTGGSVSTLTIQRTQQEDSAVYLCASSLQAGGSYNEQFFGPGTRLTVL.

This clone was observed once. The V and J genes are TRBV7-2 and TRBJ2-5; D may be TRBD1 (6 bases). V was shortened by 5 bases and J by 5 bases, with 9 bases between the two germline ends. CDR1 SGHTA and CDR2 FQGNSA come from the germline V gene. This CDR3 contains 12 residues. The CDR3 nucleotides are TGTGCCAGCAGCCGAAGGGGGGAGACCCAGTACTTC. This translates into CASSRRGETQYF. Full variable domain (remainder filled in from reference TRBV7-2 and TRBJ2-5): GAGVSQSPSNKVTEKGKDVELRCDPISGHTALYWYRQSLGQGLEFLIYFQGNSAPDKSGLPSDRFSAERTGGSVSTLTIQRTQQEDSAVYLCASSRRGETQYFGPGTRLLVL.

This chain uses TRBV29-1 with TRBJ1-1; D is ambiguous. Germline values: CDR1 SQVTM, CDR2 ANQGSEA. The CDR3 spans 13 residues. V lost 4 bases to trimming and J lost 0 bases, with 9 bases between them. CDR3 region: CSVVGLMNTEAFF. The CDR3 bases are TGCAGCGTTGTCGGCCTTATGAACACTGAAGCTTTCTTT.

The J gene is TRBJ1-1, the V gene TRBV4-3; a weak D match, TRBD1 (5 bases). From germline, CDR1 is LGHNA and CDR2 YSLEER. V lost 4 bases to trimming and J lost 1 base, with 10 bases between them. This CDR3 has 14 amino acids. CDR3 region: CASSLYRGNTEAFF. The CDR3 nucleotides are TGCGCCAGCAGCCTCTATAGGGGGAACACTGAAGCTTTCTTT.

This chain uses TRBV19 with TRBJ2-5; 11 bases are shared with TRBD2. V dropped 3 bases and J dropped 4; count of bases not matched to a gene: 7. The CDR3 totals 16 residues. CDR1 is LNHDA, CDR2 SQIVND, per germline (reference sequence). The CDR3 is CASSMEKTSGAETQYF. CDR3 DNA sequence: TGTGCCAGTAGTATGGAAAAGACTAGCGGGGCAGAGACCCAGTACTTC. Supplemented by reference TRBV19 and TRBJ2-5, the full variable domain reads DGGITQSPKYLFRKEGQNVTLSCEQNLNHDAMYWYRQDPGQGLRLIYYSQIVNDFQKGDIAEGYSVSREKKESFPLTVTSAQKNPTAFYLCASSMEKTSGAETQYFGPGTRLLVL.

The V and J genes are TRBV7-9 and TRBJ2-5; possible D gene TRBD2, 6 bases. Trimming removed 5 bases at V and 3 bases at J, with 13 bases between. Germline CDR1 reads SEHNR; CDR2 reads FQNEAQ (reference sequence). The CDR3 spans 14 residues. This chain's CDR3 is CASSTRDWEETQYF. For the CDR3, the DNA is TGTGCCAGCAGCACCCGGGACTGGGAAGAGACCCAGTACTTC. The full variable domain, with the rest looked up from reference TRBV7-9 and TRBJ2-5, is DTGVSQNPRHKITKRGQNVTFRCDPISEHNRLYWYRQTLGQGPEFLTYFQNEAQLEKSRLLSDRFSAERPKGSFSTLEIQRTEQGDSAMYLCASSTRDWEETQYFGPGTRLLVL.

This chain joins TRBV6-5 and TRBJ1-5; weak D call: TRBD1 (6 bases). The CDR3 contains 13 residues. With 5 bases removed from V and 2 bases from J, the gap between germline ends came to 7 bases. Germline V gene data show CDR1 as MNHEY and CDR2 as SVGAGI. CDR3 protein: CASSRTGNQPQHF. CDR3 DNA: TGTGCCAGCAGTCGGACAGGCAATCAGCCCCAGCATTTT.

V usage is TRBV7-8 and J usage is TRBJ2-1; the match to TRBD2 covers 9 bases. The germline V gene has CDR1 SGHVS and CDR2 FQNEAQ. This CDR3 spans 15 amino acids. Germline trimming cut 3 bases from V and 3 bases from J; bases unmatched to any gene: 3. CDR3 in amino acids: CASSFGLAHYNEQFF. In DNA form, the CDR3 reads TGTGCCAGCAGCTTCGGACTAGCGCACTACAATGAGCAGTTCTTC.